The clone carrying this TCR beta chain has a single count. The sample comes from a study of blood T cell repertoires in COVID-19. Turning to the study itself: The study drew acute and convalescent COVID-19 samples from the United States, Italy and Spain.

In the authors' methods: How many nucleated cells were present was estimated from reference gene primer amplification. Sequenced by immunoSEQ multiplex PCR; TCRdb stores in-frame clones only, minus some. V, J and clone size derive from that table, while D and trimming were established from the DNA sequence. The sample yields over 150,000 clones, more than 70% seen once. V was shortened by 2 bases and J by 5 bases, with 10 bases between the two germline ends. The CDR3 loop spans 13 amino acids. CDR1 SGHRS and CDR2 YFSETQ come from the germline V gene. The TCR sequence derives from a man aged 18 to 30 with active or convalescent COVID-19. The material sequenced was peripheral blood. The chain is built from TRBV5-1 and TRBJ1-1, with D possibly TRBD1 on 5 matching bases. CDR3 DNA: TGCGCCAGCAGCTTCGGGGGTGGGACTGAAGCTTTCTTT. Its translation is CASSFGGGTEAFF.